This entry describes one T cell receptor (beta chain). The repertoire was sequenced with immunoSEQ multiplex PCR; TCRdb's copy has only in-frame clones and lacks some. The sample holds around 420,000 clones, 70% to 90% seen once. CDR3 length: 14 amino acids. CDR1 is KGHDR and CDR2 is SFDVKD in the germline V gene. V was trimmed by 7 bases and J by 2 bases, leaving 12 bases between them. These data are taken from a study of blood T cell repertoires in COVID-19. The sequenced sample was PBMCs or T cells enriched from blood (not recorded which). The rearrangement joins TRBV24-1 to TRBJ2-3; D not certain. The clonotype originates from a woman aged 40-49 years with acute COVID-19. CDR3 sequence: CATSRSYPTDTQYF. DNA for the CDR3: TGTGCCACCAGCCGGAGCTATCCCACAGATACGCAGTATTTT.